This T cell receptor (beta chain) emerged from a study of low-dose radiotherapy and immunotherapy resistance in tumors (dated by TCRdb to 2022 to 2024). A note on the overall study: In Cohort 1, each fraction delivered 0.5 Gy every 2 weeks, and the prescribed total PTV dose was 6.5 Gy. Nivolumab and ipilimumab were both given intravenously, with nivolumab at a 240 mg flat dose every two weeks and ipilimumab at 1 mg/kg every six weeks. The translational analysis covered eight patients: three from the first dose cohort and the first five from the second dose cohort. Cohort 2 received 1 Gy per fraction every two weeks, with a total of 13 Gy over 26 weeks. No randomization into treatment groups was done for the people taking part in the trial. Every two weeks, patients got intravenous cyclophosphamide at 200 mg/m2, given one day ahead of each radiation and immunotherapy administration. Aspirin 300 mg was taken orally once daily by patients for four cycles, starting on cycle 1 day 1.

Regarding this clonotype: It lacks a known antigen. No clone much larger than this one lies a single base away; base qualities are absent.

Donors were enrolled in RACIN, a single-arm phase I dose-escalation trial combining nivolumab, ipilimumab, aspirin, low-dose cyclophosphamide and low-dose radiotherapy. Eligible patients had advanced, TIL-negative solid tumors. First-strand cDNA was synthesized using Superscript III and a set of TRAV- and TRBV-specific primers, so that both TCRalpha and TCRbeta chains were covered. A roughly 19-cycle PCR with Phusion amplified the TCRs, pairing a constant-region primer with the adapter that was attached to the V primers. Isolated mRNA was amplified with the MessageAmp II aRNA Amplification Kit, using a roughly 15-hour in vitro transcription at 37°C. The Dynabeads mRNA DIRECT Purification Kit was used to isolate mRNA for TCR sequencing. Indexed Illumina adapters were added in a second approximately 27-cycle Phusion PCR, and the resulting products were purified with AMPure XP beads. On the study's bioinformatics: Using custom Perl scripts, TCR sequences that encoded the same protein were pooled, out-of-frame sequences were dropped, and the abundance of each clonotype was calculated. TCR sequences supported by only a single read were excluded from analysis. Among the metrics used to describe the repertoires were Shannon entropy, Gini index, clonality, richness, and the frequency of TCRs shared between repertoires. The public reads were reanalyzed by TCRdb: fastp trimming at Q25, MiXCR alignment, in-frame beta chains only. Rows with one shared CDR3 protein collapse into an entry with the most common genes and DNA. For this entry, the V and J calls and clone size follow TCRdb and not the study's own pipeline. This sample is represented by 10,000 to 15,000 distinct CDR3 sequences; less than 65% of them were singletons. The ten largest clones capture roughly 8% of the sample.

The CDR3 runs 12 amino acids, cysteine and phenylalanine included. The entry retains the CDR3 DNA only, 36 bases that are in frame from base 1. Per the germline V gene, MNHNS is the CDR1 and SASEGT is the CDR2. A distance of 14 bases separates the germline ends of V and J, which lose 10 bases and 5 bases respectively. The chain is assembled from TRBV6-1 and TRBJ1-1, with the identity of the D gene unclear. The source is a human donor with advanced metastatic prostate, ovarian, gallbladder or colorectal cancer (not recorded which). This table probably holds off-target reads from a library built for another chain. The CDR3 amino acid sequence is: CATGDFGTEAFF. In nucleotides, the sequence is TGTGCCACCGGTGATTTCGGAACTGAAGCTTTCTTT.